The 28 T cell receptor beta chains listed next were all sequenced from one sample in a study of metastatic and nonmetastatic thyroid tumors. Thyroid surgery had not been preceded by any treatment in any patient. TCRdb reassembled clones from the PCR reads with MiXCR. The sample lists about 69,000 clones; 14% were seen once. Sequenced input: blood. These receptors came from a male donor with papillary thyroid cancer or a benign thyroid nodule (not recorded which). Some clones in this sample may be carry-over from other donors' samples.

This clone was detected ten times or more. CDR3 sequence reads: CSARGQGFENTIYF. CDR3 nucleotide sequence: TGCAGTGCTAGAGGCCAGGGGTTTGAAAACACCATATATTTT. The genes are TRBV20-1 and TRBJ1-3; D perhaps matches TRBD1 (6 bases). The CDR3 loop spans 14 amino acids. V gave up 1 base and J gave up 6 bases, with 13 bases separating them. The V gene's germline CDR1 is DFQATT and CDR2 SNEGSKA (reference sequence).

This clone was observed at least ten times. The chain uses TRBV30 and TRBJ1-6; D is possibly TRBD1 (6 bases). V lost 2 bases to trimming and J lost 6 bases, with 23 bases between them. CDR1 and CDR2 from the germline V gene are GTSNPN and SVGIG (reference sequence). The CDR3 sequence is 18 residues long. The CDR3 loop is CAWSRPGLRGAGNSPLHF. In DNA form, the CDR3 reads TGTGCCTGGAGTAGACCTGGCCTCAGGGGCGCGGGTAATTCACCCCTCCACTTT.

At least ten counts were recorded for this clone. The chain's CDR3 is CASSSGQQETQYF. As DNA, the CDR3 is TGTGCCAGCAGCTCGGGACAGCAAGAGACCCAGTACTTC. V usage is TRBV28 and J usage is TRBJ2-5, with 7 bases that match TRBD1. Germline trimming cut 6 bases from V and 2 bases from J; bases unmatched to any gene: 3. The CDR3 extends over 13 amino acids. Germline V lookup: CDR1 MDHEN, CDR2 SYDVKM.

This clone has ten or more counts. A much larger clone lies a single base off, so this may be a read error. The chain uses TRBV27 and TRBJ1-5; a possible D gene is TRBD1 (5 bases). CDR1 and CDR2 (germline): MNHEY, SMNVEV (reference sequence). CDR3 length equals 14 residues. Trimming took 0 bases from V and 9 from J, leaving 12 bases between them. The CDR3 coding sequence is TGTGCCAGCAGTTTATCCGGGGGAAGGCGGCCCCAGCATTTT. Encoded protein: CASSLSGGRRPQHF.

In this sample, this clone turned up many times. The DNA for the CDR3 is TGTGCCAGCAGCGTTAGACTAGCGGTCTACGAGCAGTACTTC. This sequence encodes CASSVRLAVYEQYF. The genes are TRBV6-2 or TRBV6-3 and TRBJ2-7, with TRBD2 matching over 9 bases. The CDR3 runs to 14 residues. Germline loops: CDR1 MNHEY, CDR2 SVGEGT. V trimming: 6 bases; J trimming: 3 bases; junction bases outside the gene matches: 6.

This clone has at least ten counts. This chain joins TRBV11-2 and TRBJ2-7, with a weak D call TRBD2 (5 bases). Trimming shortened V by 0 bases and J by 4 bases, and 16 bases separated the two germline ends. This CDR3 has 16 residues. Germline values: CDR1 SGHAT, CDR2 FQNNGV. The CDR3 DNA follows: TGTGCCAGCAGCTTAGAGGCGGCTAGCCCACGATACGAGCAGTACTTC. Translating it yields CASSLEAASPRYEQYF.

Note on this clone: One end of the junction does not line up with germline, which may come from a read error. The chain recombines TRBV10-3 with TRBJ2-7; possibly TRBD1 or TRBD2 for D (5 bases each). Germline CDR1 reads ENHRY; CDR2 reads SYGVKD. The CDR3 is 13 amino acids. Written as DNA, the CDR3 is TGTGCCCTCAGTGGAGCGACGGGGCGGGAGCAGTACTTC. It is translated as CALSGATGREQYF.

This clone was seen repeatedly, ten times or more. The chain combines TRBV2 with TRBJ2-7; 9 positions agree with TRBD1. CDR1 SNHLY and CDR2 FYNNEI come from the germline V gene. The CDR3 contains 13 residues. With V trimmed by 4 bases and J by 3 bases, 1 base remained unmatched. The CDR3 sequence: CASSGDRVYEQYF. In DNA form, the CDR3 reads TGTGCCAGCAGTGGGGACAGGGTCTACGAGCAGTACTTC.

This chain links TRBV6-1 with TRBJ2-3, with no clear D. The CDR3 covers 15 residues. V lost 4 bases and J 7 bases, leaving 18 bases between the germline ends. From germline, CDR1 is MNHNS and CDR2 SASEGT. CDR3 nucleotide sequence: TGTGCCAGCAGTGGGTCACCCGCCTTGGGTTATACGCAGTATTTT. Its translation is CASSGSPALGYTQYF.

This clone was recorded at least ten times. This chain connects TRBV7-9 to TRBJ2-2; TRBD2 matches at 10 bases. The length of the CDR3 is 15 residues. Germline V lookup: CDR1 SEHNR, CDR2 FQNEAQ (reference sequence). Trimming cost V 7 bases and J 4 bases; bases outside gene matches: 6. DNA for the CDR3: TGTGCCAGCACCCTAGCGGGAGATGGCACCGGGGAGCTGTTTTTT. Translated: CASTLAGDGTGELFF.

In the case of this clone: A much more abundant neighbour one base away suggests this may be a read error. This sample includes further DNA sequences coding for the same CDR3. The chain carries TRBV15 and TRBJ1-2, with 8 positions matching TRBD1. Trimming took 6 bases from V and 11 from J; bases not matched to a gene: 11. The V gene's germline CDR1 is LNHNV and CDR2 YYDKDF (reference sequence). This CDR3 has 13 residues. The chain's CDR3 is CATRAGGFGGYTF. CDR3 nucleotide sequence: TGTGCCACCAGGGCAGGGGGCTTTGGTGGTTACACCTTC.

This clone was observed at least ten times. Different DNA sequences within this sample yield the same CDR3. This chain uses TRBV19 with TRBJ2-2; unclear D gene. In germline, CDR1 is LNHDA, CDR2 SQIVND (reference sequence). Trimming shortened V by 7 bases and J by 6 bases, and 15 bases separated the two germline ends. The length of the CDR3 is 14 residues. The CDR3 DNA reads as TGTGCCAGTAAGGAATGGCTGGCTTCCGGGGAGCTGTTTTTT. Translation gives CASKEWLASGELFF.

This clone was seen a few times. V gene TRBV6-1 combines with J gene TRBJ2-5; 10 bases line up with TRBD2. V lost 2 bases and J lost 2; bases outside the gene matches: 2. This CDR3 has 15 amino acids. Germline V gene sequence: CDR1 MNHNS, CDR2 SASEGT. The CDR3 coding sequence is TGTGCCAGCAGTGAATTAGCGGGAGGACAAGAGACCCAGTACTTC. Encoded protein: CASSELAGGQETQYF.

This clone was counted between two and nine times. The chain employs TRBV28 and TRBJ2-7; 9 nucleotides align to TRBD2. The CDR3 consists of 16 residues. The V gene end was trimmed by 5 bases and the J gene end by 4 bases; junction bases not matched to a gene: 12. Germline V gene data show CDR1 as MDHEN and CDR2 as SYDVKM. Written as DNA, the CDR3 is TGTGCCAGCAGTACAGTGACTAGCGGAACCTCATACGAGCAGTACTTC. Translated: CASSTVTSGTSYEQYF.

This clone was detected only a few times. This sequence joins TRBV6-1 and TRBJ2-7; 8 positions agree with TRBD1. J lost 6 bases, V lost 0 bases, and 1 base had no gene match. Germline values: CDR1 MNHNS, CDR2 SASEGT. This CDR3 is 13 amino acids long. The CDR3 is CASSEAGTGEQYF. In nucleotides, the CDR3 is TGTGCCAGCAGTGAAGCTGGGACAGGCGAGCAGTACTTC.

The chain couples TRBV6-1 to TRBJ2-3; 11 positions agree with TRBD1. Per germline, CDR1 MNHNS and CDR2 SASEGT. This CDR3 spans 15 amino acids. V gave up 8 bases and J gave up 1 base; unmatched junction bases: 5. CDR3 nucleotide sequence: TGTGCCAGCCGGGACAGGGGGTTAGGCACAGATACGCAGTATTTT. It is translated as CASRDRGLGTDTQYF.

In its sample, this clone was seen a few times. This chain's CDR3 is CASRPSQDSAFNYGYTF. For the CDR3, the DNA is TGTGCCAGCAGACCCTCTCAGGACAGTGCCTTTAACTATGGCTACACCTTC. This rearrangement joins TRBV6-1 to TRBJ1-2; TRBD1 is a possible D gene (6 bases). The germline V and J ends were trimmed by 6 bases and 1 base, with 21 bases remaining between them. From germline, CDR1 is MNHNS and CDR2 SASEGT. The CDR3 sequence is 17 residues long.

The table lists this clone with a few counts. One base away lies a much larger clone, so this may be a sequencing read error. The V gene is TRBV29-1, the J gene TRBJ2-7; TRBD2 aligns across 9 bases. The junction had 7 bases not matched to a gene; V was cut back by 3 bases and J by 1 base. The CDR3 is 15 amino acids. The V gene's germline CDR1 is SQVTM and CDR2 ANQGSEA. As DNA, the CDR3 is TGCAGCGTTGAGACCGGGACTAGCTGTTCCTACGAGCAGTACTTC. This codes for CSVETGTSCSYEQYF.

This clone was counted ten times or more. This sequence joins TRBV6-5 and TRBJ2-1; D is possibly TRBD2 (6 bases). Trimming left V 2 bases short and J 0 bases short, with 14 bases between. The CDR3 is 17 residues long. From germline, CDR1 is MNHEY and CDR2 SVGAGI. The CDR3 DNA is TGTGCCAGCAGTTACACCTACCACGGGGGCTCCTACAATGAGCAGTTCTTC. It encodes CASSYTYHGGSYNEQFF.

Of note for this clone: This sequence may be a read error, since a much larger clone differs from it by one base. The V gene is TRBV18, the J gene TRBJ2-3; no firm D call. Germline V gives CDR1 KGHSH, CDR2 LQKENI. V gave up 3 bases and J gave up 4 bases, with 8 bases separating them. This CDR3 has 13 amino acids. The CDR3: CASSPREADTQYF. The CDR3 region has the DNA TGTGCCAGCTCACCGAGAGAGGCAGATACGCAGTATTTT.

This clone has ten or more counts. The chain has TRBV28 and TRBJ2-7; 8 bases are shared with TRBD1. V lost 8 bases to trimming and J lost 1 base; unmatched junction nucleotides: 1. The CDR3 consists of 12 residues. Germline CDR1 is MDHEN and CDR2 is SYDVKM. CDR3 sequence (DNA): TGTGCCAGCGGACAGGGATCCTACGAGCAGTACGTC. Amino acids: CASGQGSYEQYV.

This chain links TRBV28 with TRBJ1-4, with D uncertain. This CDR3 is built from 17 residues. Germline assignment: CDR1 MDHEN and CDR2 SYDVKM. Trimming stripped 5 bases from V and 6 bases from J, with 22 bases between. This chain's CDR3 is CASSVFLPPASYEKLFF. The CDR3 DNA sequence: TGTGCCAGCAGTGTATTTCTCCCCCCAGCGAGTTATGAAAAACTGTTTTTT.

At least ten counts were recorded for this clone. This specimen includes other DNA sequences encoding the same CDR3. J is TRBJ1-1 and V is TRBV19, with a tentative D call TRBD1 (5 bases). The germline V gene has CDR1 LNHDA and CDR2 SQIVND (reference sequence). The CDR3 covers 13 residues. V lost 7 bases and J lost 11, with 20 bases in between. Here the CDR3 DNA reads TGTGCCAGTAAGGTCGGGACCGATTATGAGGCTTTCTTT. It encodes CASKVGTDYEAFF.

The chain links TRBV7-9 to TRBJ1-1; D gene uncertain. This CDR3 is built from 11 residues. The V and J ends lost 5 bases and 8 bases respectively, with 9 bases between them. CDR1 SEHNR and CDR2 FQNEAQ come from the germline V gene (reference sequence). CDR3 protein: CASSPRQEAFF. The CDR3 DNA follows: TGTGCCAGCAGCCCCCGGCAGGAAGCTTTCTTT.

This clone was seen many times. This rearrangement joins TRBV5-1 to TRBJ1-1, with unresolved D. The CDR3 extends over 17 amino acids. Trimming stripped 5 bases from V and 4 bases from J, with 24 bases between. Germline V lookup: CDR1 SGHRS, CDR2 YFSETQ. The CDR3 here is CASRDGRVSPLGTEAFF. The CDR3 coding sequence is TGCGCCAGCAGGGATGGGAGGGTCAGTCCTCTGGGCACTGAAGCTTTCTTT.

This clone was detected only a few times. An end of the junction differs from the germline gene, which may be a read error. V gene TRBV10-3 combines with J gene TRBJ2-1, with 7 nucleotides matching TRBD2. The length of the CDR3 is 17 residues. Germline assignment: CDR1 ENHRY and CDR2 SYGVKD. The CDR3 sequence: CSIMGGGGISRGTEQFF. The CDR3 DNA follows: TGTTCCATCATGGGCGGCGGGGGAATTTCCAGAGGCACTGAGCAGTTCTTC.

This clone came up many times. The genes are TRBV12-3 or TRBV12-4 and TRBJ1-1; tentatively, D is TRBD1 (5 bases). V lost 6 bases to trimming and J lost 1 base, with 9 bases between them. The CDR3 is made up of 13 amino acids. The CDR3 DNA reads TGTGCCAGCAGCCTGACAGAGAACACTGAAGCTTTCTTT. Its translation is CASSLTENTEAFF.

The gene calls are TRBV29-1 and TRBJ2-1, with D perhaps matching TRBD2 (5 bases). The CDR3 runs 16 residues. Between the trimmed V and J ends, which lost 4 bases and 9 bases, there was a span of 25 bases. Germline V gene sequence: CDR1 SQVTM, CDR2 ANQGSEA. The CDR3 nucleotides are TGCAGCGTTGCCCCCTCAGCGGTAGTCTCGGGAAGTGAGCAGTTCTTC. As protein: CSVAPSAVVSGSEQFF.